This passage covers 4 T cell receptor beta chains from one sample sequenced in a study of blood T cells in healthy people across ages. Next came a second PCR, run for about 7 to 12 cycles, which used a sample-barcoded 5' primer along with a J-beta primer mix. Using its own MiXCR run on the 5' RACE reads, TCRdb lists one record per CDR3 protein. The repertoire holds 700,000 or so distinct CDR3 sequences, with 22% as singletons. What was sequenced was blood. The receptors were gathered from a man between 65 and 85 years old in good health.

Only a few counts were recorded for this clonotype. The chain carries TRBV7-2 and TRBJ2-5; 8 bases align to TRBD1. The DNA end lines up better with TRBJ2-1; the J call may be wrong. Germline CDR1 SGHTA, CDR2 FQGNSA. This CDR3 is 18 amino acids long. The CDR3 protein is CASSPQSTGVAIVYEQFF. CDR3 nucleotides: TGTGCCAGCAGCCCCCAGTCGACAGGGGTGGCGATAGTATATGAGCAGTTCTTC.

This clonotype turned up a few times. The chain employs TRBV2 and TRBJ1-2, with a tentative D call TRBD1 (5 bases). Deletions cut 6 bases from V and 0 bases from J, with 11 bases between. Germline-derived CDR1 and CDR2 are SNHLY and FYNNEI. The CDR3 is made up of 14 amino acids. CDR3 in DNA: TGTGCCAGCAGGGACCTCAGGGCTAACTATGGCTACACCTTC. Translated, it gives CASRDLRANYGYTF. Based on the CDR3 plus reference TRBV2 and TRBJ1-2, the full variable domain is EPEVTQTPSHQVTQMGQEVILRCVPISNHLYFYWYRQILGQKVEFLVSFYNNEISEKSEIFDDQFSVERPDGSNFTLKIRSTKLEDSAMYFCASRDLRANYGYTFGSGTRLTVV.

The chain is built from TRBV6-2 or TRBV6-3 and TRBJ2-3; no definite D call. Per germline, CDR1 MNHEY and CDR2 SVGEGT. The CDR3 is 15 amino acids. V dropped 2 bases and J dropped 4 bases, with 13 bases sitting between them. CDR3 DNA: TGTGCCAGCAGTTACCTGGGCTCCTTCGCAGATACGCAGTATTTT. Protein: CASSYLGSFADTQYF.

This clonotype occurred a few times. The chain joins TRBV7-2 to TRBJ2-1; the match to TRBD2 covers 8 bases. The V gene's germline CDR1 is SGHTA and CDR2 FQGNSA. This CDR3 comprises 15 residues. V shed 4 bases and J 6 bases; nucleotides not matched to a gene: 8. CDR3 sequence: CASSYTGTRVNEQFF. Written as DNA, the CDR3 is TGTGCCAGCAGCTACACCGGGACTAGAGTCAATGAGCAGTTCTTC.